This T cell receptor (beta chain) was found in a study of cytomegalovirus exposure and HLA in healthy donors (dated by TCRdb to 2017 to 2019). A note on the overall study: According to an earlier analysis of a few hundred of the donors, about 190 million T cells yielded 95 million to 140 million unique TCR beta sequences and approximately 280 Gb of sequence data. In a later genetic analysis, genome-wide SNP genotypes for 398 of the 666 donors were used, and that subset was treated as a discovery cohort. Roughly 300 gigabases of sequencing data and around 80 million unique TCR sequences made up an early release that covered nearly 650 HLA-typed donors. On average, over 200,000 unique TCR beta nucleotide sequences were sequenced per donor among 398 genotyped donors of the cohort, with roughly 18% of those sequences being non-productive. To decide whether each TCR beta V gene segment behaved as functional or pseudogenic, an earlier analysis of several hundred of the donors relied on high-throughput TCR beta sequencing. The study aimed to test whether signatures of past pathogen exposure could be identified by cataloging public T cell receptors. All discovery cohort repertoires had been generated using a single sequencing platform. A later analysis re-examined previously published TCR beta repertoires from 600 to 700 donors and added high-resolution HLA genotyping to investigate patterns of TCR occurrence. In the later analysis, no new phenotypic data were used to find candidate immune exposures; instead, reliance was placed on TCR beta sequences and their occurrence across donors. Among the roughly 370 genotyped donors, 75% to 90% belonged to the genetic ancestry cluster associated with self-reported Caucasian donors. The number of typed donors differed by locus: about 629-640 for A, B, C, DRB1 and DQB1; 522 for DQA1; about 600 for DPA1; and some 430 for DPB1. Besides the first cohort of 500 to 700 subjects, a separate validation cohort made up of about 120 different subjects was used. Because of strong linkage in the cohort, roughly five DR-DQ haplotypes were treated as single units for association and clustering. Donor age, sex, ethnicity and CMV serostatus were compiled together with the repertoire data. Both class I and class II loci were covered by HLA typing, at four-digit resolution. The T cell repertoires of 700 or so subjects were profiled by immunosequencing and related to cytomegalovirus serostatus. High-throughput TCR immunosequencing, statistical association of individual TCRs with disease status, and machine learning were combined to predict cytomegalovirus infection status.

The cohort was made up of about 610 healthy bone marrow donors. At the time of sampling, every cohort member was nominally healthy, though immune exposures that went unrecorded were likely present. The donor was CMV seronegative and was included in the group of under 450 seronegative cohort members. A peripheral blood sample was collected from each donor, and TCR beta sequencing was performed on peripheral blood mononuclear cells. The Qiagen DNeasy Blood Extraction Kit was used to extract genomic DNA from the blood cell samples. V is cut by 7 bases and J by 6 bases, and the space between the germline ends is 19 bases. CDR1 MDHEN and CDR2 SYDVKM are derived from the germline V gene. From the cysteine up to the phenylalanine, the CDR3 has a length of 16 residues. Here the CDR3 DNA is all that survives: 48 bases in frame from base 1. Concerning this clone itself: The antigen this receptor binds is unknown. Within one base of it there is no much larger clone, and no base qualities were kept.

Receptors were amplified or captured by the immunoSEQ multiplex PCR assay. The multiplex PCR relied on a mix of 60 forward primers for TCR Vbeta segments and 13 reverse primers for TCR Jbeta segments. The CDR3 region of rearranged TCR beta genes was amplified from genomic DNA by a multiplex PCR assay. The Illumina HiSeq System was used to sequence the amplified TCR beta libraries as 87-base-pair reads. The study's processing was this. A later analysis counted about 80 million unique TCR beta chains across the 550 to 800 repertoires, and some 11 million of these chains were shared by at least two donors. A nearest-neighbor algorithm error-corrected the raw reads and collapsed the reads into unique sequences, merging closely related sequences to remove PCR and sequencing errors. Alignment of CDR3 sequences to IMGT reference sequences was used to assign V, D and J gene segments. For a sequence to be retained, a match of at least six nucleotides was required to both a V gene segment and a J gene segment. A rearrangement was called productive if the CDR3 had no stop codons and remained in frame with V and J, and every other rearrangement was called non-productive. CDR3 was defined by IMGT convention, running from the second conserved V-encoded cysteine to the conserved J-encoded phenylalanine. Sequences without an unambiguous match to a single V gene segment were excluded from the earlier analysis of almost 600 of the donors. In an earlier analysis of 450 to 750 of the donors, a V segment was called functional when productive rearrangements were above 56.7%, and segregating when the standard deviation between donors exceeded 5%. To diagnose cytomegalovirus status from the catalog of TCR beta chain sequences, a statistical classification framework was built. In a later analysis, V and J genes were assigned by comparing TCR nucleotide sequences against IMGT/GENE-DB human TR gene sequences. Using the TCRdist pipeline, a later analysis assigned CDR3 sequences along with most-parsimonious VDJ recombination scenarios. In a later analysis, every TCR beta chain was defined by the combination of its CDR3 amino acid sequence and its V-gene family, and reads without a unique V-gene family were dropped. A later analysis removed 592 highly shared, low-generation-probability nucleotide sequences to deal with suspected cross-contamination and a sequencing artifact. For each public chain, a later analysis derived a clonal expansion index from normalized ranks of inferred template counts within each repertoire. In a later analysis, generation probabilities were computed with a VDJ recombination model fitted to out-of-frame rearrangements, and the resulting probabilities were checked against IGoR. A later analysis scored TCR-TCR, TCR-HLA and TCR-CMV co-occurrence with hypergeometric tests, applying a repertoire-size bias correction to TCR pairs. To estimate false discovery rates, a later analysis permuted the HLA or CMV assignments 20 times. A later analysis grouped co-occurring TCRs with DBSCAN, adding TCRdist sequence similarity when clustering within HLA-allele-positive subsets. Repertoires with fewer than 30,000 or more than 120,000 public chains, plus five repertoires with anomalous nucleotide sharing, were excluded from co-occurrence clustering. TCRdb stores this immuneACCESS table with in-frame sequences only. Part of the clones is absent; in the studies checked, under half of the shortfall reflects unresolved V genes, and no reason is known for the rest. Clonal size and the V and J genes are those of that table, whereas D and trimming came from the DNA. For this sample the table gives about 160,000 clones, of which roughly 80% were detected only once. About 4.5% of the sample is in the top ten clones.

General conclusions and limits of the study: The study listed 150 to 200 TCR beta chains as associated with cytomegalovirus. Broadly in line with IMGT annotations, most TCR beta V segments showed up in productive rearrangements about 87% or about 30% of the time in an earlier analysis of some 590 of the donors. The only immune exposure information available for the cohort was CMV serostatus. In a later genetic analysis, a missense DCLRE1C variant was associated with V-gene and J-gene trimming of TCR beta chains, and the association was replicated in an independent cohort. The classifier was reported to diagnose cytomegalovirus status with high specificity and sensitivity in both the original and validation cohorts. A further reported finding was that TCR beta sequences accurately predicted the HLA-A and HLA-B alleles for most subjects in the first cohort. The sequencing pipeline was judged likely to have produced a cluster of highly shared sequence variants as a technical artifact. Correlated functional status among segregating V segments might reflect linkage disequilibrium, but an unknown experimental factor could not be ruled out. Because some donors lacked HLA typing at each locus, the association tests relied only on the typed subset. According to a later analysis, most CMV-associated TCR beta chains appeared to be HLA-restricted, and the HLA associations seemed to be driven largely by CMV exposure. Assigning TCR associations to individual alleles was difficult when HLA alleles, especially DR and DQ, strongly co-occurred. The cohort was sequenced for TCR beta chains only, and without alpha or paired-chain data the features that could be detected were limited. Some IMGT-functional V segments, including TRBV6-2 and TRBV6-3, could not be told apart with the 87-base-pair reads, so those segments were excluded. Because counts were too low, about 18 rarely observed V segments, including chromosome 9 orphons, were excluded from the earlier analysis of 587 of the donors. According to a later genetic analysis, donors in an Asian-associated ancestry cluster had fewer N-insertions in productive TCRs than the approximately 700-donor mean. According to a later analysis, TCR association rates differed among HLA loci, with DRB1 alleles showing the most associated TCRs and HLA-C alleles showing the fewest. Roughly uniform sequencing depth across donors was assumed in presence/absence analyses, although this assumption may not hold. In a later analysis, HLA-associated TCR beta chains were found to be more clonally expanded and to have lower generation probabilities than equally common non-associated chains. According to a later analysis, parvovirus B19, influenza, CMV and Epstein-Barr virus appeared linked to several top co-occurrence clusters. At a false discovery rate of 0.05, a later analysis linked 16,951 TCR beta sequences to specific HLA alleles. While some public TCRs were present in many individuals, most TCR sequences turned up only very rarely across donors. It was suggested by the authors that the approach could potentially be generalized to other disease states and immunological phenotypes. A few of the identified cytomegalovirus-associated TCR beta chains were confirmed in vitro to be specific for cytomegalovirus antigens.

The chain is made from TRBV28 and TRBJ1-6; TRBD1 might be the D gene, on 5 matching bases. The specimen sequenced was PBMCs. This TCR derives from a man aged 35-49 years in good health and CMV-seronegative. The DNA sequence reads TGTGCCAGCACCATAGGTGGGGCCAAACTTAATTCACCCCTCCACTTT. This codes for CASTIGGAKLNSPLHF.